A single sample is the source of the 28 T cell receptor beta chains below, sequenced in a study of T-cell memory formation after mild COVID-19. TCRdb re-analysed the 5' RACE reads in MiXCR, keeping a single row per CDR3 protein. In the table there are fewer than 550,000 distinct CDR3 sequences, about 20% of which are singletons. Sample: PBMCs or a T cell subset sorted from them (not recorded which). These receptors all come from an adult woman who had mild COVID-19 (a few samples of this study predate the infection). Cell type and time point are not known.

V is TRBV6-5 and J is TRBJ2-3, with D unclear. The germline CDR1 and CDR2 sequences are MNHEY and SVGAGI. The V end lost 0 bases, the J end lost 3 bases, and 13 bases lay between the germline ends. The CDR3 contains 16 residues. The CDR3 DNA reads as TGTGCCAGCAGTTACTCGTGGGCAGGCGGAACAGATACGCAGTATTTT. It specifies CASSYSWAGGTDTQYF.

The V call is TRBV7-9, the J call TRBJ2-5; perhaps D is TRBD1 or TRBD2 (5 bases each). V lost 4 bases, J lost 5 bases, and 14 bases lay in between. CDR1 is SEHNR and CDR2 is FQNEAQ in the germline V gene (reference sequence). This CDR3 is 14 amino acids long. As DNA, the CDR3 is TGTGCCAGCAGCTCGACGATCAGGGACGAGACCCAGTACTTC. Its translation is CASSSTIRDETQYF.

This clonotype occurred a few times. The chain links TRBV29-1 to TRBJ1-2; D gene unclear. In germline, CDR1 is SQVTM, CDR2 ANQGSEA. The CDR3 is 13 residues long. V lost 2 bases to trimming and J lost 5 bases, with 12 bases between them. CDR3 region: CSVEYGLSYGYTF. CDR3 in DNA: TGCAGCGTTGAATATGGGCTTTCGTATGGCTACACCTTC.

The CDR3 bases are TGCGCCAGCAGCTGGGGCCAGGGCGGCGCAGATACGCAGTATTTT. Its translation is CASSWGQGGADTQYF. The V gene is TRBV5-1, the J gene TRBJ2-3; TRBD1 is a possible D gene (5 bases). The CDR3 runs 15 residues. The V gene lost 3 bases and the J gene lost 4 bases, with 15 bases spanning the gap. Germline V gives CDR1 SGHRS, CDR2 YFSETQ.

This clonotype showed up just a few times. This chain links TRBV3-1 with TRBJ2-1; D is perhaps TRBD2 (7 bases). Germline CDR1 and CDR2: LGHDT and YNNKEL (reference sequence). V dropped 4 bases and J dropped 8 bases, with 24 bases sitting between them. The CDR3 is 17 amino acids. For the CDR3, the DNA is TGTGCCAGCAGCCCTTTAAGGGGGGGGAGCTTAGTCCATGAGCAGTTCTTC. Protein: CASSPLRGGSLVHEQFF.

This clonotype was found a few times. The genes are TRBV20-1 and TRBJ2-7; D is undetermined. The germline V and J ends were trimmed by 2 bases and 0 bases, with 11 bases remaining between them. The CDR3 is made up of 14 amino acids. Germline CDR1 and CDR2: DFQATT and SNEGSKA (reference sequence). DNA for the CDR3: TGCAGTGCTAGAAACTCCCGGAGCTCCTACGAGCAGTACTTC. It is translated as CSARNSRSSYEQYF.

This clonotype was observed a few times. The chain links TRBV6-5 to TRBJ2-2, with 7 bases aligning to TRBD1. With 5 bases clipped from V and 6 bases from J, the junction kept 6 bases outside the gene matches. The CDR3 runs 14 residues. Germline V lookup: CDR1 MNHEY, CDR2 SVGAGI. The CDR3 nucleotides are TGTGCCAGCAGTAACCACAGGGGAGCCGGGGAGCTGTTTTTT. This gives the protein CASSNHRGAGELFF.

This clonotype was detected only a few times. V gene TRBV7-9 combines with J gene TRBJ2-1, with TRBD2 matching 13 bases. This CDR3 region has 15 residues. The trim removed 5 bases at V and 9 bases at J, leaving 7 bases unmatched. Germline V CDR1 and CDR2: SEHNR, FQNEAQ (reference sequence). Written as DNA, the CDR3 is TGTGCCAGCAGCACACTAGCGGGAGGGGTTCTTGAGCAGTTCTTC. It yields the protein CASSTLAGGVLEQFF.

The chain employs TRBV5-1 and TRBJ2-5; D is perhaps TRBD2 (6 bases). The length of the CDR3 is 13 residues. The V gene lost 4 bases and the J gene lost 7 bases, with 14 bases spanning the gap. CDR1 and CDR2 from the germline V gene are SGHRS and YFSETQ. CDR3 coding DNA: TGCGCCAGCAGCCGGGAGATCTCAGGGACCCAGTACTTC. It codes for CASSREISGTQYF. Full variable domain (missing parts from reference TRBV5-1 and TRBJ2-5): KAGVTQTPRYLIKTRGQQVTLSCSPISGHRSVSWYQQTPGQGLQFLFEYFSETQRNKGNFPGRFSGRQFSNSRSEMNVSTLELGDSALYLCASSREISGTQYFGPGTRLLVL.

This clonotype was counted only a few times. J is TRBJ2-5 and V is TRBV7-6; possible D gene TRBD1, 6 bases. CDR1 is SGHVS and CDR2 is FNYEAQ in the germline V gene. This CDR3 is built from 14 residues. V lost 3 bases and J lost 2, with 10 bases in between. The CDR3 loop is CASSFQGQQETQYF. CDR3 bases: TGTGCCAGCAGCTTTCAAGGACAGCAAGAGACCCAGTACTTC.

The chain uses TRBV5-4 and TRBJ1-2, with 7 bases identical to TRBD1. This CDR3 spans 14 amino acids. Germline V gene sequence: CDR1 SGHNT, CDR2 YYREEE (reference sequence). Trimming took 3 bases from V and 8 from J; bases not matched to a gene: 10. In DNA, the CDR3 is TGTGCCAGCAGCTCGCCACAGGGGAGCGGGGGCTACACCTTC. It translates to CASSSPQGSGGYTF.

This clonotype was seen a handful of times. Written as DNA, the CDR3 is TGTGCCAGCAGCTTAGCCTTGGGACTAGCGGGGGGGCTTAGAAATGAGCAGTTCTTC. This sequence encodes CASSLALGLAGGLRNEQFF. The J gene is TRBJ2-1, the V gene TRBV7-9; the match to TRBD2 covers 16 bases. V lost 0 bases and J lost 7; bases outside the gene matches: 9. Per germline, CDR1 SEHNR and CDR2 FQNEAQ (reference sequence). CDR3 length equals 19 residues. Full variable domain (rest looked up from reference TRBV7-9 and TRBJ2-1): DTGVSQNPRHKITKRGQNVTFRCDPISEHNRLYWYRQTLGQGPEFLTYFQNEAQLEKSRLLSDRFSAERPKGSFSTLEIQRTEQGDSAMYLCASSLALGLAGGLRNEQFFGPGTRLTVL.

For the CDR3, the DNA is TGTGCCTTTTCTAACGATGGGGGGGGCTACACCTTC. Its protein is CAFSNDGGGYTF. The chain joins TRBV30 to TRBJ1-2; D might be TRBD1 (5 bases). CDR1 is GTSNPN and CDR2 is SVGIG in the germline V gene (reference sequence). This CDR3 contains 12 residues. Trimming cost V 7 bases and J 8 bases, with 17 bases left between them.

The chain has TRBV12-3 or TRBV12-4 and TRBJ2-5; 11 bases align to TRBD1. The CDR3 is 14 amino acids. The ends lost 5 bases at V and 5 bases at J; junction bases unmatched: 4. The CDR3 loop is CASSRTGGMETQYF. The CDR3 DNA sequence: TGTGCCAGCAGTCGGACAGGGGGCATGGAGACCCAGTACTTC.

The rearrangement uses TRBV19 and TRBJ2-5, with D tentatively TRBD2 (5 bases). V lost 6 bases to trimming and J lost 4 bases, with 6 bases between them. Germline-derived CDR1 and CDR2 are LNHDA and SQIVND (reference sequence). The CDR3 totals 11 residues. Here the CDR3 DNA reads TGTGCCAGTAGGGCGGGAGAGACCCAGTACTTC. Protein product: CASRAGETQYF.

This clonotype was observed a few times. This chain connects TRBV6-2 or TRBV6-3 to TRBJ1-6, with no clear D. Trimming took 6 bases from V and 10 from J, leaving 16 bases between them. The germline gives CDR1 MNHEY, CDR2 SVGEGT. The CDR3 is 14 amino acids. CDR3 bases: TGTGCCAGCAGCCTCGGACCACATAGGTCACCCCTCCACTTT. Encoded protein: CASSLGPHRSPLHF.

The V call is TRBV12-3 or TRBV12-4, the J call TRBJ2-7; D could derive from TRBD1 or TRBD2 (7 bases each). The CDR3 length is 14 residues. V was clipped by 6 bases and J by 9 bases, with 21 bases between them. CDR3 in DNA: TGTGCCAGCAGCTATACAGGGGACTACGGTAGGCAGTACTTC. Protein product: CASSYTGDYGRQYF.

CDR3 residues: CASRLEPDMHTQYF. CDR3 DNA sequence: TGTGCCAGCAGGTTGGAACCGGATATGCATACGCAGTATTTT. The chain carries TRBV7-2 and TRBJ2-3, with no clear D. CDR1 SGHTA and CDR2 FQGNSA come from the germline V gene. V gave up 6 bases and J gave up 7 bases, with 17 bases separating them. CDR3 length equals 14 residues. Together with reference TRBV7-2 and TRBJ2-3, the CDR3 gives the full variable domain: GAGVSQSPSNKVTEKGKDVELRCDPISGHTALYWYRQSLGQGLEFLIYFQGNSAPDKSGLPSDRFSAERTGGSVSTLTIQRTQQEDSAVYLCASRLEPDMHTQYFGPGTRLTVL.

This clonotype occurred many times. This chain joins TRBV5-1 and TRBJ2-5; maybe TRBD1 (6 bases). With 5 bases removed from V and 2 bases from J, the gap between germline ends came to 16 bases. Germline lookup yields CDR1 SGHRS and CDR2 YFSETQ. The CDR3 is 15 residues long. The CDR3 region is CASRSGRGLQETQYF. CDR3 coding DNA: TGCGCCAGCAGGTCCGGTAGGGGGTTACAAGAGACCCAGTACTTC.

The rearrangement links TRBV20-1 to TRBJ1-5, with 10 bases fitting TRBD1. This CDR3 is 17 amino acids long. After removal of 5 bases from V and 11 bases from J, the junction contained 21 bases not matched to a gene. The germline CDR1 and CDR2 sequences are DFQATT and SNEGSKA (reference sequence). The CDR3 DNA reads as TGCAGTGCTCCACTCCGCGCGACAGGGGGCTCCCAGTGGGCCCAGCATTTT. Its translation is CSAPLRATGGSQWAQHF.

V is TRBV7-9 and J is TRBJ2-2; the D gene is possibly TRBD2 (6 bases). Trimming left V 4 bases short and J 4 bases short, with 16 bases between. CDR1 is SEHNR, CDR2 FQNEAQ, per germline (reference sequence). The CDR3 is 16 amino acids. The CDR3 sequence is CASSSLGGVGTGELFF. Here the CDR3 DNA reads TGTGCCAGCAGCTCCTTGGGGGGAGTTGGCACCGGGGAGCTGTTTTTT.

This clonotype appeared a few times. CDR3 region: CASSQGLRDSLSYEQYF. The CDR3 DNA reads as TGTGCCAGCAGCCAAGGACTCCGGGACAGCCTGTCTTACGAGCAGTACTTC. The V and J genes are TRBV14 and TRBJ2-7; TRBD1 aligns across 7 bases. CDR1 SGHDN and CDR2 FVKESK come from the germline V gene. The CDR3 is 17 residues long. Trimming took 1 base from V and 4 from J; bases not matched to a gene: 13.

This clonotype was seen more than once but under ten times. The chain is built from TRBV2 and TRBJ2-3, with TRBD2 identical over 7 bases. Trimming took 7 bases from V and 2 from J; bases not matched to a gene: 6. Germline V gene lookup returns CDR1 SNHLY and CDR2 FYNNEI. The length of the CDR3 is 14 residues. The CDR3 region is CASKTSPSTDTQYF. CDR3 DNA: TGTGCCAGCAAGACTAGCCCTTCCACAGATACGCAGTATTTT.

The chain has TRBV12-3 or TRBV12-4 and TRBJ2-7; 7 bases are shared with TRBD2. V lost 0 bases, J lost 6 bases, and 5 bases stayed unmatched. The CDR3 extends over 14 amino acids. The CDR3 loop is CASSLAGRGGEQYF. CDR3 DNA sequence: TGTGCCAGCAGTTTAGCGGGGAGGGGCGGCGAGCAGTACTTC.

The V gene is TRBV18, the J gene TRBJ2-2; 10 bases agree with TRBD1. The CDR3 extends over 18 amino acids. From germline, CDR1 is KGHSH and CDR2 LQKENI. V trimming: 3 bases; J trimming: 0 bases; junction bases outside the gene matches: 7. CDR3 sequence: CASSPDRGLSSNTGELFF. In DNA, the CDR3 is TGTGCCAGCTCACCGGACAGGGGGTTATCCTCGAACACCGGGGAGCTGTTTTTT.

This rearrangement joins TRBV21-1 to TRBJ1-5; the D call in the table, TRBD1, was not verified against the DNA. TRBV21-1 is an annotated pseudogene. The CDR3 loop spans 15 amino acids. CDR3 region: CASSKVVTGGQPQHF. The CDR3, as DNA: TGTGCCAGCAGCAAAGTGGTTACAGGGGGCCAGCCCCAGCATTTT.

This clonotype was recorded many times. J is TRBJ1-5 and V is TRBV6-5; possible D gene TRBD1, 5 bases. With 5 bases removed from V and 9 bases from J, the gap between germline ends came to 14 bases. This CDR3 comprises 13 residues. Germline V lookup: CDR1 MNHEY, CDR2 SVGAGI. The CDR3 protein is CASSEQVRRPQHF. CDR3 nucleotide sequence: TGTGCCAGCAGTGAACAGGTTCGGCGGCCCCAGCATTTT.

The genes are TRBV18 and TRBJ1-2; no reliable D call. Trimming removed 3 bases at V and 1 base at J, with 21 bases between. Germline values: CDR1 KGHSH, CDR2 LQKENI. This CDR3 is built from 18 residues. CDR3 residues: CASSPSDTRHSYNYGYTF. The CDR3 coding sequence is TGTGCCAGCTCACCCAGTGACACGCGACACTCCTATAACTATGGCTACACCTTC.